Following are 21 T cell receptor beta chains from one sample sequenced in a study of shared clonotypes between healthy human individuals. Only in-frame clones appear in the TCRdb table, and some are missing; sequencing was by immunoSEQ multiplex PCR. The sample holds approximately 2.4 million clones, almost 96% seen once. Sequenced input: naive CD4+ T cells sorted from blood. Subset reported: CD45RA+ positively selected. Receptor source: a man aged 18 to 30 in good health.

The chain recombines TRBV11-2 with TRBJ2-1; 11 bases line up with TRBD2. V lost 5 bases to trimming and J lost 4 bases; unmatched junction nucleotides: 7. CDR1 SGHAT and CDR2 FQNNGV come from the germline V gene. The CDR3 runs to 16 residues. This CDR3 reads CASSRLAGGGYNEQFF. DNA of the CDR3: TGTGCCAGCAGCCGTCTAGCGGGAGGAGGGTACAATGAGCAGTTCTTC.

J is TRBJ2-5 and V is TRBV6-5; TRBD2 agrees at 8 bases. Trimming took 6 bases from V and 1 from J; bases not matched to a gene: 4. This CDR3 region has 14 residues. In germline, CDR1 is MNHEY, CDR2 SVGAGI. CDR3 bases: TGTGCCAGCAGGGGACTAGTGGGCCAAGAGACCCAGTACTTC. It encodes CASRGLVGQETQYF.

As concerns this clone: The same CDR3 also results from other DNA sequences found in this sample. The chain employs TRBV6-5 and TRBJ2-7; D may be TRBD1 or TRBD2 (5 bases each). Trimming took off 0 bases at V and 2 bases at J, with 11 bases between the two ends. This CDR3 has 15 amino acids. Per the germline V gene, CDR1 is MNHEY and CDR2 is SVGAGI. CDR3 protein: CASSYSGRGAYEQYF. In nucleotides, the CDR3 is TGTGCCAGCAGTTACTCGGGTAGGGGAGCCTACGAGCAGTACTTC.

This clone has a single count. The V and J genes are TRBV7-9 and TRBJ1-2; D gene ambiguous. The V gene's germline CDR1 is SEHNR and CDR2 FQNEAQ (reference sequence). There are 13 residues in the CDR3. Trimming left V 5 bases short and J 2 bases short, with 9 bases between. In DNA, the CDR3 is TGTGCCAGCAGCCACGGTGAAAACTATGGCTACACCTTC. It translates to CASSHGENYGYTF.

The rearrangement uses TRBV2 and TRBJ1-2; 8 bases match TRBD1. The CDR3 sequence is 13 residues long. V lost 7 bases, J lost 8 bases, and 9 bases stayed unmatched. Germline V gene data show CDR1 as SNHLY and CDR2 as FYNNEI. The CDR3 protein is CASIMEQGVGYTF. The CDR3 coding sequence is TGTGCCAGCATTATGGAACAGGGGGTAGGCTACACCTTC.

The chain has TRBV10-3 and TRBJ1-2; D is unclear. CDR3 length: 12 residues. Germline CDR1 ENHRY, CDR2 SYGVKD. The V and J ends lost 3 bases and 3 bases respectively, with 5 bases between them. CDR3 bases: TGTGCCATCAGTGATAATGACTATGGCTACACCTTC. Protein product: CAISDNDYGYTF.

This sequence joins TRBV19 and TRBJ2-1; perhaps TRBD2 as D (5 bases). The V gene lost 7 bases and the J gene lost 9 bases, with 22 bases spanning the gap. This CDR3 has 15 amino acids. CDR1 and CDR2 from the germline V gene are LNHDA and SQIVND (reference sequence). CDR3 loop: CASIGSTSDIGEQFF. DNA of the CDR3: TGTGCCAGTATCGGCTCAACTAGTGATATTGGTGAGCAGTTCTTC.

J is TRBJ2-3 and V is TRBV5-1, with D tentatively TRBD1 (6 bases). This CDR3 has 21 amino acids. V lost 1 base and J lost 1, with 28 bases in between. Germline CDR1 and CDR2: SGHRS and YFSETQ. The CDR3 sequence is CASSLIRGSKGQGKGTDTQYF. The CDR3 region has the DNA TGCGCCAGCAGCTTGATAAGGGGGTCTAAGGGCCAAGGGAAGGGCACAGATACGCAGTATTTT. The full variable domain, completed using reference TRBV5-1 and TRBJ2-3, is KAGVTQTPRYLIKTRGQQVTLSCSPISGHRSVSWYQQTPGQGLQFLFEYFSETQRNKGNFPGRFSGRQFSNSRSEMNVSTLELGDSALYLCASSLIRGSKGQGKGTDTQYFGPGTRLTVL.

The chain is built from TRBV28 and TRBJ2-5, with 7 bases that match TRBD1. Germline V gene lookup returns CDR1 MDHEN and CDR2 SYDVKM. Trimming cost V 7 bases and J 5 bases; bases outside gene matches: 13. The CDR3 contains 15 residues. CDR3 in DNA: TGTGCCAGCATAGGACGGACAGGCCCTTGGGAGACCCAGTACTTC. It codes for CASIGRTGPWETQYF.

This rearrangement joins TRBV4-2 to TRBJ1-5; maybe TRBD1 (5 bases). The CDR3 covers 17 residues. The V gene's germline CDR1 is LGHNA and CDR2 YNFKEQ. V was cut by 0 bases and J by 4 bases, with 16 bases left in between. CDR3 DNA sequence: TGTGCCAGCAGCCAAGACGTGAGGAGGGGCTTTAATCAGCCCCAGCATTTT. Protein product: CASSQDVRRGFNQPQHF.

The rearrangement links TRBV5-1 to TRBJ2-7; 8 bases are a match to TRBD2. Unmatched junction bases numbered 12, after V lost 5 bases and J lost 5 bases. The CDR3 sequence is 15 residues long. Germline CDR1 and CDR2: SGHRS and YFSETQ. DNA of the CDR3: TGCGCCAGCAGTGAAGGACTAGCCGCTCCCCACGAGCAGTACTTC. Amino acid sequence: CASSEGLAAPHEQYF.

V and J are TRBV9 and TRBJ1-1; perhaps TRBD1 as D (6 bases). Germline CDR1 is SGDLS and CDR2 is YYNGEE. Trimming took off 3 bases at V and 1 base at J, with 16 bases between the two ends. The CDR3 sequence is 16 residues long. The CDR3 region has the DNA TGTGCCAGCAGCGCAGTACTCGGGGGCGGGAACACTGAAGCTTTCTTT. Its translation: CASSAVLGGGNTEAFF.

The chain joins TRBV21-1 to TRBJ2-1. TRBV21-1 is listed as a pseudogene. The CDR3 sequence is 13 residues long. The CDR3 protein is CASSKALGHEQFF. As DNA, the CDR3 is TGTGCCAGCAGCAAAGCCTTAGGGCATGAGCAGTTCTTC.

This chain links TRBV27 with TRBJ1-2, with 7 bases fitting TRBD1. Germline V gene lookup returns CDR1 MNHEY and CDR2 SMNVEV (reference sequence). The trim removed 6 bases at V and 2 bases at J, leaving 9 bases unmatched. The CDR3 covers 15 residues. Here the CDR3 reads CASSLEPTGNYGYTF. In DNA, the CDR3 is TGTGCCAGCAGCCTAGAACCGACAGGGAACTATGGCTACACCTTC.

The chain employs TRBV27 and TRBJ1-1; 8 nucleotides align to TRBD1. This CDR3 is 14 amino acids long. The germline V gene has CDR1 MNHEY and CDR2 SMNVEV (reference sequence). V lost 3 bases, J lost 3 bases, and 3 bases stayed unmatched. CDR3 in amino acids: CASSFRGLYTEAFF. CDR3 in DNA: TGTGCCAGCAGTTTCAGGGGGCTATACACTGAAGCTTTCTTT.

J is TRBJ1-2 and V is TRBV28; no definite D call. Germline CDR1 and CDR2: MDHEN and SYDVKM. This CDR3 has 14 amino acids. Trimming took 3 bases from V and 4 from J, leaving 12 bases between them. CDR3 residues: CASSFTTAPYGYTF. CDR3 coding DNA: TGTGCCAGCAGTTTCACGACGGCACCCTATGGCTACACCTTC.

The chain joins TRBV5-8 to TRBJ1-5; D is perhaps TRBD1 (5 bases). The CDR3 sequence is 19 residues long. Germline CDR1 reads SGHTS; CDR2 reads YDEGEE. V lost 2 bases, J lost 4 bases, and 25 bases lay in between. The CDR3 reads CASSFGAATGPGRNQPQHF. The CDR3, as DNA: TGTGCCAGCAGCTTCGGAGCGGCGACGGGCCCGGGACGAAATCAGCCCCAGCATTTT.

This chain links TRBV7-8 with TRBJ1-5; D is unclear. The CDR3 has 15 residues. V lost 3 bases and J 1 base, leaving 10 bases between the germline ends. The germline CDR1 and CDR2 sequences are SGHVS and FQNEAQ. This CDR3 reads CASSFRGRSNQPQHF. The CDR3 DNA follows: TGTGCCAGCAGCTTCAGAGGTCGGAGCAATCAGCCCCAGCATTTT.

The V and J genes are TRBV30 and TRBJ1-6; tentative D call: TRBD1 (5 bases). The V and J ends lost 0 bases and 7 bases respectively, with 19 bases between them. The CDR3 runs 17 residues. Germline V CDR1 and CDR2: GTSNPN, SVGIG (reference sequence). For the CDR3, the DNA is TGTGCCTGGAGTGTACGGGTGGGGACTGGCAGGAATTCACCCCTCCACTTT. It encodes CAWSVRVGTGRNSPLHF. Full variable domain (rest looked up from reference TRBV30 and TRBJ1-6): SQTIHQWPATLVQPVGSPLSLECTVEGTSNPNLYWYRQAAGRGLQLLFYSVGIGQISSEVPQNLSASRPQDRQFILSSKKLLLSDSGFYLCAWSVRVGTGRNSPLHFGNGTRLTVT.

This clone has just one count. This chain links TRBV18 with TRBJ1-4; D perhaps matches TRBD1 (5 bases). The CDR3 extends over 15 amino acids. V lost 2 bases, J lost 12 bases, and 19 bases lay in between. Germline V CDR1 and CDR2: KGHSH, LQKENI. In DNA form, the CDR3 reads TGTGCCAGCTCACCAGGATGGCAGGGTGGAGTGGAACTGTTTTTT. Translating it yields CASSPGWQGGVELFF.

The CDR3 protein is CASSPSTGMNTEAFF. DNA of the CDR3: TGTGCCAGCAGTCCTTCGACAGGGATGAACACTGAAGCTTTCTTT. This chain connects TRBV27 to TRBJ1-1, with TRBD1 matching over 7 bases. Germline values: CDR1 MNHEY, CDR2 SMNVEV (reference sequence). Trimming removed 5 bases from V and 0 bases from J; junction bases left unmatched: 6. The CDR3 sequence is 15 residues long.